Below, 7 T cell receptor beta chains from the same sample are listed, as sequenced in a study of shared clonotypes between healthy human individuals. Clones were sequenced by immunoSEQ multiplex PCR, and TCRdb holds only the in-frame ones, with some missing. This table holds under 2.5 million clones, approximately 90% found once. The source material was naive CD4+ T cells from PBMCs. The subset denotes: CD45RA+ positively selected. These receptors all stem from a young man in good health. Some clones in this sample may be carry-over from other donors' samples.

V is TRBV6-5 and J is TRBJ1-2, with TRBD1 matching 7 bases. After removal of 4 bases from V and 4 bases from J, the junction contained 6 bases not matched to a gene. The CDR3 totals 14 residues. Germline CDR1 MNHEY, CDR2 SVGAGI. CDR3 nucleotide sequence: TGTGCCAGCAGTTTCAACAGGGGCTCCTATGGCTACACCTTC. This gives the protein CASSFNRGSYGYTF.

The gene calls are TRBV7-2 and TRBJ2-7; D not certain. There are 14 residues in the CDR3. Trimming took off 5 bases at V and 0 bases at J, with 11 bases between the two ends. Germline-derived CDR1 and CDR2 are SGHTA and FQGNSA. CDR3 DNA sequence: TGTGCCAGCAGCCAAGTTGGCCGCTCCTACGAGCAGTACTTC. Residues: CASSQVGRSYEQYF.

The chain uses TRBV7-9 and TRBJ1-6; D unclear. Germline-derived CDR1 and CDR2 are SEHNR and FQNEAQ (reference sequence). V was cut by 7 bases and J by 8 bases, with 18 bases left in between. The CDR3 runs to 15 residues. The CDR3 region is CASTLPRAGYSPLHF. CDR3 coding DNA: TGTGCCAGCACTCTGCCCCGTGCAGGATATTCACCCCTCCACTTT.

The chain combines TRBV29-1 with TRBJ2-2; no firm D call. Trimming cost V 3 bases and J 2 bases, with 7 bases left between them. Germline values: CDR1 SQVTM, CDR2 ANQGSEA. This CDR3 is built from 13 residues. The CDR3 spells CSVDQHNTGELFF. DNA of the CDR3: TGCAGCGTTGACCAGCATAACACCGGGGAGCTGTTTTTT.

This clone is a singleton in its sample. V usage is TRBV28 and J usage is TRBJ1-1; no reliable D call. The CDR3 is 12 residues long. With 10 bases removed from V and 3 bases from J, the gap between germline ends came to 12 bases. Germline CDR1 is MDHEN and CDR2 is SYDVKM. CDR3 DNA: TGTGCCACCAAACCGGGGTACACTGAAGCTTTCTTT. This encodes CATKPGYTEAFF.

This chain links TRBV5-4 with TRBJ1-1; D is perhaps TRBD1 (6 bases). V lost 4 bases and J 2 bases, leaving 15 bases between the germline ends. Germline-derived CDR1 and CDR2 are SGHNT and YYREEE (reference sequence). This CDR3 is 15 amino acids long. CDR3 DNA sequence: TGTGCCAGCAGCCGGGGACATCTTGTCAACACTGAAGCTTTCTTT. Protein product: CASSRGHLVNTEAFF.

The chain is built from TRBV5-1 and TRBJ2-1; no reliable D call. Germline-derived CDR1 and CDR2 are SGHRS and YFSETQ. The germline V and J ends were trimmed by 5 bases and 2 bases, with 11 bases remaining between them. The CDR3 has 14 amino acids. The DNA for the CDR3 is TGCGCCAGCAGAGGGATAGTGGCCTACAATGAGCAGTTCTTC. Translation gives CASRGIVAYNEQFF.